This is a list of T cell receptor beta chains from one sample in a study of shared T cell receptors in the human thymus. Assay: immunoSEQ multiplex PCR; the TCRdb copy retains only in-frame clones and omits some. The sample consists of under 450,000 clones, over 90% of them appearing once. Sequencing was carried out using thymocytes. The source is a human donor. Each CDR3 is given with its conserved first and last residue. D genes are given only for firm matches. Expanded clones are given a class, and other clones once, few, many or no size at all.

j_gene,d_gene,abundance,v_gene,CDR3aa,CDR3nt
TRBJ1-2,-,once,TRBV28,CASTPRDSYGYTF,TGTGCCAGCACTCCACGGGATTCCTATGGCTACACCTTC
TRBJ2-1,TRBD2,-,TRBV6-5,CASGTSGSGYNEQFF,TGTGCCAGCGGCACTAGCGGGAGTGGGTACAATGAGCAGTTCTTC
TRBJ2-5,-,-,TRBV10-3,CAISNLGVGETQYF,TGTGCCATCAGTAACCTGGGGGTCGGAGAGACCCAGTACTTC
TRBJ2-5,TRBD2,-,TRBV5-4,CASSSPEREWEETQYF,TGTGCCAGCAGCTCCCCCGAGCGGGAGTGGGAAGAGACCCAGTACTTC
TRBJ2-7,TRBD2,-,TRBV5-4,CASSFGTSGSGPYEQYF,TGTGCCAGCAGCTTCGGGACTAGCGGGAGCGGGCCCTACGAGCAGTACTTC
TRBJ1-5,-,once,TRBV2,CASSEAEYGDSNQPQHF,TGTGCCAGCAGTGAAGCGGAGTATGGGGATTCCAATCAGCCCCAGCATTTT
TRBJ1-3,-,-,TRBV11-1,CASSSTRPADRISGNTIYF,TGTGCCAGCAGCTCCACCCGCCCCGCCGACAGGATCTCTGGAAACACCATATATTTT
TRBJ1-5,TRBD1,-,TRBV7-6,CASSSGTGLYSNQPQHF,TGTGCCAGCAGCTCCGGGACAGGACTTTATAGCAATCAGCCCCAGCATTTT
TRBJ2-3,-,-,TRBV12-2,CASRLDLTGLGDTQYF,TGTGCAAGTCGCTTAGACCTTACAGGTCTTGGTGATACGCAGTATTTT
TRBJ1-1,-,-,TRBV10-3,CAISEVRGRTEAFF,TGTGCCATCAGTGAGGTCCGGGGGCGCACTGAAGCTTTCTTT
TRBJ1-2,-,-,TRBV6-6,CASSYSSDSYGYTF,TGTGCCAGCAGTTACTCTTCGGACAGCTATGGCTACACCTTC
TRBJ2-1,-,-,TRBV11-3,CASSLGLRYLDEQFF,TGTGCCAGCAGCTTAGGGCTCCGTTACCTCGATGAGCAGTTCTTC
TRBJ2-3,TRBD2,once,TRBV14,CASSQGLAGGADTQYF,TGTGCCAGCAGTCAAGGGCTAGCGGGAGGGGCAGATACGCAGTATTTT
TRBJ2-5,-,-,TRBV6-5,CTSGTSVRETQYF,TGTACCTCCGGGACGAGTGTACGAGAGACCCAGTACTTC
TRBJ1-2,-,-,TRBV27,CASSFSYPDSLSYGYTF,TGTGCCAGCAGTTTTTCTTACCCGGACAGTCTTTCCTATGGCTACACCTTC
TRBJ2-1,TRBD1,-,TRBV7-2,CASSLDREFF,TGTGCCAGCAGCTTGGACAGGGAGTTCTTC
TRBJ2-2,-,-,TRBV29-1,CSVVQINTGELFF,TGCAGCGTTGTGCAAATTAACACCGGGGAGCTGTTTTTT